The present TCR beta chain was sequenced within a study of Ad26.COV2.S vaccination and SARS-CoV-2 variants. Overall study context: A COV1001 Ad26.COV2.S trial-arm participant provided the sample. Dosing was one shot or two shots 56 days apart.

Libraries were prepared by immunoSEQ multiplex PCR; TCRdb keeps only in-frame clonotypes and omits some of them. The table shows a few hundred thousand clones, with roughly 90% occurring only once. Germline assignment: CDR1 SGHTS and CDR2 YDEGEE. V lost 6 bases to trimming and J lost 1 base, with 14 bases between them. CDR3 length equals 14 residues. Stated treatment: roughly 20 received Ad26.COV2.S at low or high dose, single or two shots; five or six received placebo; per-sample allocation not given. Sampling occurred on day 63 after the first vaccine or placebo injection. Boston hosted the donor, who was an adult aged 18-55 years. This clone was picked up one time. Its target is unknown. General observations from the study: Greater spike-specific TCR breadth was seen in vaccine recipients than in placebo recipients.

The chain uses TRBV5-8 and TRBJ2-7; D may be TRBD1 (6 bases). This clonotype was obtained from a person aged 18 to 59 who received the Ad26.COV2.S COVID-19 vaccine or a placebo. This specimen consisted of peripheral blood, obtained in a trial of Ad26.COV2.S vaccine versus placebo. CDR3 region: CASTEPGVSYEQYF. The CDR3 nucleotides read TGTGCCAGCACCGAGCCAGGGGTATCCTACGAGCAGTACTTC.